These T cell receptor beta chains were read from a single sample in a study of graft-versus-host responses after intestinal transplantation. These receptors are not linked to any known antigen. The assay was immunoSEQ multiplex PCR, and TCRdb's table has in-frame clones only and misses some. Among under 100,000 clones, about four fifths were seen once, and the ten largest hold 0.75% to 0.85%. The source material was unstimulated CD4+ T cells sorted from spleen or lymph node cells, sampled before intestinal transplant. The receptors shown here come from a human donor who received an intestinal transplant. Both conserved end residues are part of each CDR3. A D gene is named only where the DNA matches it firmly. Some rows mark clone size as missing; the rest say once, few, many or name a class of expanded clone.

NA	TRBV5-1	TRBJ1-6	NA	15	CASSLQGRDNSPLHF	TGCGCCAGCAGCTTGCAGGGCAGGGATAATTCACCCCTCCACTTT
NA	TRBV28	TRBJ1-5	NA	15	CASSFGTGSTQPQHF	TGTGCCAGCAGTTTCGGTACAGGGTCTACTCAGCCCCAGCATTTT
NA	TRBV19	TRBJ2-7	TRBD2	16	CASSSYLTSGSYEQYF	TGTGCCAGTAGTAGCTACTTGACTAGCGGGTCCTACGAGCAGTACTTC
NA	TRBV6-4	TRBJ2-7	TRBD1	16	CASSEGGGQGPYEQYF	TGTGCCAGCAGTGAGGGTGGGGGACAGGGGCCCTACGAGCAGTACTTC
NA	TRBV5-1	TRBJ2-3	NA	15	CASSLADFSTDTQYF	TGCGCCAGCAGCTTGGCGGACTTTAGCACAGATACGCAGTATTTT
few	TRBV2	TRBJ2-7	TRBD2	15	CASSNRAGGPYEQYF	TGTGCCAGCAGTAATAGAGCGGGAGGGCCTTACGAGCAGTACTTC
NA	TRBV19	TRBJ1-5	NA	15	CASTNRVGSDQPQHF	TGTGCCAGTACCAATCGGGTTGGGAGCGATCAGCCCCAGCATTTT
NA	TRBV7-2	TRBJ2-1	TRBD2	15	CASSPRLAQGAEQFF	TGTGCCAGCAGCCCTCGACTAGCTCAAGGGGCTGAGCAGTTCTTC
NA	TRBV30	TRBJ1-5	NA	14	CAWSEGQGNQPQHF	TGTGCCTGGAGTGAGGGGCAAGGCAATCAGCCCCAGCATTTT
once	TRBV7-9	TRBJ2-1	TRBD2	14	CASTRGDLYNEQFF	TGTGCCAGCACGCGGGGGGATCTCTACAATGAGCAGTTCTTC
NA	TRBV9	TRBJ2-1	TRBD2	15	CASSPSGSSYNEQFF	TGTGCCAGCAGCCCCAGCGGGAGCTCCTACAATGAGCAGTTCTTC
NA	TRBV7-2	TRBJ1-3	NA	15	CASSLTGTSGNTIYF	TGTGCCAGCAGCTTAACAGGAACCTCTGGAAACACCATATATTTT
NA	TRBV11-3	TRBJ1-1	NA	14	CASSQQGEDTEAFF	TGTGCCAGCAGCCAACAGGGTGAGGACACTGAAGCTTTCTTT
NA	TRBV2	TRBJ2-1	NA	11	CASSGLFEQFF	TGTGCCAGCAGCGGACTGTTTGAGCAGTTCTTC
NA	TRBV11-3	TRBJ2-3	NA	15	CASSPTAGSTDTQYF	TGTGCCAGCAGCCCCACAGCCGGAAGCACAGATACGCAGTATTTT
few	TRBV5-1	TRBJ2-2	TRBD2	16	CASSLASGRATGELFF	TGCGCCAGCAGCTTGGCTAGCGGGAGGGCCACCGGGGAGCTGTTTTTT
NA	TRBV4-1	TRBJ1-5	NA	15	CASSQGAGTRGPQHF	TGCGCCAGCAGCCAAGGCGCCGGGACTCGAGGGCCCCAGCATTTT
once	TRBV29-1	TRBJ2-2	NA	13	CSAWGRSTGELFF	TGCAGCGCATGGGGGAGGAGCACCGGGGAGCTGTTTTTT
NA	TRBV6-5	TRBJ1-2	NA	13	CASSTGANYGYTF	TGTGCCAGCAGTACAGGAGCTAACTATGGCTACACCTTC
NA	TRBV4-1	TRBJ2-7	NA	17	CASSQVLLSTGSYEQYF	TGCGCCAGCAGCCAAGTTCTTTTATCGACAGGCTCCTACGAGCAGTACTTC